Presented here are 18 T cell receptor beta chains from one specimen sequenced in a study of shared clonotypes between healthy human individuals. TCRdb's copy holds only in-frame clones and misses some; the assay was immunoSEQ multiplex PCR. The sample shows hundreds of thousands of clones, roughly four fifths of them seen only once. Sequencing was performed on PBMCs. All receptors derive from a woman in her thirties or forties in good health. Some clones in this sample may be carry-over from other donors' samples.

This chain links TRBV7-2 with TRBJ2-7, with TRBD1 matching over 7 bases. Germline V gives CDR1 SGHTA, CDR2 FQGNSA. The V gene end was trimmed by 5 bases and the J gene end by 2 bases; junction bases not matched to a gene: 9. CDR3 length equals 15 residues. The CDR3 is CASSHDRARAYEQYF. CDR3 nucleotides: TGTGCCAGCAGCCACGACAGGGCCCGAGCCTACGAGCAGTACTTC.

This chain links TRBV21-1 with TRBJ2-3; the table's D call of TRBD1 was not tested on the DNA. TRBV21-1 is a pseudogene. The CDR3 contains 11 residues. CDR3 DNA sequence: TGTGCCAGCAGCCCCCAAGATACGCAGTATTTT. Translating gives CASSPQDTQYF.

The chain uses TRBV29-1 and TRBJ2-3; tentatively, D is TRBD1 or TRBD2 (6 bases each). CDR1 SQVTM and CDR2 ANQGSEA come from the germline V gene. This CDR3 is built from 14 residues. V was clipped by 4 bases and J by 5 bases, with 16 bases between them. CDR3 sequence (DNA): TGCAGCGTTGGTCCTTCGGGGGCGATAGATACGCAGTATTTT. The encoded protein is CSVGPSGAIDTQYF.

The rearrangement joins TRBV6-4 to TRBJ2-5; 14 nucleotides agree with TRBD2. Trimming removed 5 bases from V and 5 bases from J; junction bases left unmatched: 7. The CDR3 is 16 amino acids. From germline, CDR1 is MRHNA and CDR2 SNTAGT. CDR3 DNA: TGTGCCAGCAGTCCCGGACTAGCGGGAGGTGACGAGACCCAGTACTTC. Translation: CASSPGLAGGDETQYF.

The DNA of the CDR3 is TGTGCCAGCAGTGAAGCCGTCCGTAACTATGGCTACACCTTC. Translation gives CASSEAVRNYGYTF. The V call is TRBV2, the J call TRBJ1-2, with unresolved D. With 0 bases removed from V and 1 base from J, the gap between germline ends came to 6 bases. The CDR3 has 14 residues. The germline gives CDR1 SNHLY, CDR2 FYNNEI. The whole variable domain, filled in from reference TRBV2 and TRBJ1-2, reads EPEVTQTPSHQVTQMGQEVILRCVPISNHLYFYWYRQILGQKVEFLVSFYNNEISEKSEIFDDQFSVERPDGSNFTLKIRSTKLEDSAMYFCASSEAVRNYGYTFGSGTRLTVV.

The rearrangement joins TRBV5-1 to TRBJ1-2; D possibly corresponds to TRBD1 (5 bases). V lost 4 bases and J 7 bases, leaving 14 bases between the germline ends. This CDR3 has 13 residues. In germline, CDR1 is SGHRS, CDR2 YFSETQ. The CDR3 DNA sequence: TGCGCCAGCAGCCTCGGACCGGGGGGTGGCTACACCTTC. Translation gives CASSLGPGGGYTF.

A few counts support this clone. This chain uses TRBV6-5 with TRBJ2-7; 8 bases line up with TRBD1. The J segment lost 4 bases and the V segment lost 7 bases, leaving 6 bases of the junction unmatched. The CDR3 extends over 13 amino acids. The V gene's germline CDR1 is MNHEY and CDR2 SVGAGI. The CDR3 region is CASTRGQGYEQYF. As DNA, the CDR3 is TGTGCCAGCACTCGCGGACAGGGTTACGAGCAGTACTTC.

CDR3 sequence: CASSGAGVQETQYF. The CDR3 DNA reads as TGTGCCAGCAGCGGTGCGGGGGTCCAAGAGACCCAGTACTTC. The chain uses TRBV5-4 and TRBJ2-5; 7 bases are a match to TRBD2. J lost 1 base, V lost 4 bases, and 4 bases had no gene match. This CDR3 comprises 14 residues. Germline values: CDR1 SGHNT, CDR2 YYREEE (reference sequence).

About this clone: This likely came from a read error, as a far larger clone is one base away. This chain links TRBV30 with TRBJ2-7; D is perhaps TRBD2 (5 bases). The CDR3 runs 13 residues. In germline, CDR1 is GTSNPN, CDR2 SVGIG (reference sequence). CDR3 sequence: CAWEGPFKGEKYF. The CDR3 region has the DNA TGTGCCTGGGAGGGTCCCTTTAAGGGCGAGAAGTACTTC. Based on the CDR3 plus reference TRBV30 and TRBJ2-7, the full variable domain is SQTIHQWPATLVQPVGSPLSLECTVEGTSNPNLYWYRQAAGRGLQLLFYSVGIGQISSEVPQNLSASRPQDRQFILSSKKLLLSDSGFYLCAWEGPFKGEKYFGPGTRLTVT.

The rearrangement uses TRBV11-2 and TRBJ2-5; a weak D match, TRBD1 (5 bases). The ends were cut back, 1 base at V and 5 bases at J, with 8 bases in the middle. Looked up from germline, CDR1 is SGHAT and CDR2 is FQNNGV. CDR3 size: 13 residues. The CDR3 reads CASSLVQGETQYF. The CDR3, as DNA: TGTGCCAGCAGCTTAGTTCAGGGTGAGACCCAGTACTTC.

This clone was observed a single time. A read error likely explains this, since a far larger clone differs by one base. This sequence joins TRBV6-5 and TRBJ1-1; the D is unclear. Trimming took 0 bases from V and 4 from J, leaving 6 bases between them. The CDR3 totals 13 residues. The germline CDR1 and CDR2 sequences are MNHEY and SVGAGI. This CDR3 is CASSYSTSTEAFF. Here the CDR3 DNA reads TGTGCCAGCAGTTACTCTACCAGCACTGAAGCTTTCTTT.

This chain links TRBV10-3 with TRBJ2-2; TRBD2 aligns across 10 bases. V lost 4 bases and J lost 0; bases outside the gene matches: 2. Germline CDR1 ENHRY, CDR2 SYGVKD. CDR3 length equals 16 residues. The CDR3 loop reads CAISVTSGTNTGELFF. CDR3 DNA: TGTGCCATCAGTGTCACTAGCGGGACGAACACCGGGGAGCTGTTTTTT.

This chain links TRBV7-9 with TRBJ2-7; a weak D match, TRBD2 (6 bases). The V gene lost 2 bases and the J gene lost 0 bases, with 8 bases spanning the gap. CDR1 SEHNR and CDR2 FQNEAQ come from the germline V gene (reference sequence). The length of the CDR3 is 14 residues. For the CDR3, the DNA is TGTGCCAGCAGCTTATTTAGCGGCTCCTACGAGCAGTACTTC. It encodes CASSLFSGSYEQYF.

CDR3 in DNA: TGCGCCAGCAGCCTCAATGGGGGTACCCACGCCGGATACAATGAGCAGTTCTTC. This gives the protein CASSLNGGTHAGYNEQFF. This chain connects TRBV5-1 to TRBJ2-1; D may correspond to TRBD1 or TRBD2 (5 bases each). The CDR3 totals 18 residues. Germline CDR1 is SGHRS and CDR2 is YFSETQ. V was trimmed by 4 bases and J by 4 bases, leaving 24 bases between them.

This clone was observed a single time. The chain carries TRBV4-1 and TRBJ1-5; D is unclear. Trimming removed 1 base at V and 2 bases at J, with 6 bases between. The CDR3 sequence is 14 residues long. Germline CDR1 reads MGHRA; CDR2 reads YSYEKL. The CDR3 protein is CASSQGRGNQPQHF. CDR3 DNA sequence: TGCGCCAGCAGCCAAGGACGCGGCAATCAGCCCCAGCATTTT.

The chain recombines TRBV7-4 with TRBJ2-3; 7 bases are a match to TRBD2. In germline, CDR1 is SGHVT, CDR2 SQSDAQ. This CDR3 is built from 16 residues. The J segment lost 3 bases and the V segment lost 1 base, leaving 7 bases of the junction unmatched. CDR3: CASSLGPRRGTDTQYF. CDR3 nucleotides: TGTGCCAGCAGCTTAGGGCCCAGGCGGGGGACAGATACGCAGTATTTT.

There are many counts of this clone. The rearrangement uses TRBV5-1 and TRBJ1-2, with no clear D. This CDR3 contains 14 residues. Between the trimmed V and J ends, which lost 0 bases and 6 bases, there was a span of 12 bases. The germline CDR1 and CDR2 sequences are SGHRS and YFSETQ. CDR3 in amino acids: CASSLGTSHDGYTF. In nucleotides, the CDR3 is TGCGCCAGCAGCTTGGGGACCTCACATGATGGCTACACCTTC.

In regard to this clone: A much larger clone differs by one base, so this may be a read error. V gene TRBV7-8 combines with J gene TRBJ2-7, with D unresolved. The germline V gene has CDR1 SGHVS and CDR2 FQNEAQ. V lost 2 bases and J lost 4, with 6 bases in between. This CDR3 is 12 amino acids long. The CDR3: CASSLLGYEQYF. The CDR3 DNA follows: TGTGCCAGCAGCTTACTCGGGTACGAGCAGTACTTC.